One sample yielded the 9 T cell receptor beta chains listed below, sequenced in a study of shared clonotypes between healthy human individuals. Only in-frame clones appear in the TCRdb table, and some are missing; sequencing was by immunoSEQ multiplex PCR. This table has 150,000 to 200,000 clones, over 80% appearing once. The material sequenced was naive CD4+ T cells sorted from blood. Subset: CD45RA+ positively selected. The source of these receptors is a woman in her 30s in good health.

This clone appeared a few times. V usage is TRBV6-5 and J usage is TRBJ2-7; 9 bases are a match to TRBD2. V lost 6 bases to trimming and J lost 0 bases; unmatched junction nucleotides: 6. Germline CDR1 reads MNHEY; CDR2 reads SVGAGI. This CDR3 has 15 residues. CDR3 nucleotide sequence: TGTGCCAGCAGCCCCCTAGCGGGATCCTCCTACGAGCAGTACTTC. This codes for CASSPLAGSSYEQYF.

The chain couples TRBV27 to TRBJ2-7; TRBD1 agrees at 7 bases. The germline V gene encodes CDR1 MNHEY and CDR2 SMNVEV (reference sequence). CDR3 length: 14 amino acids. V lost 5 bases and J lost 3; bases outside the gene matches: 7. CDR3 DNA sequence: TGTGCCAGCAGTACAGACAGGGACCTCTACGAGCAGTACTTC. Translating gives CASSTDRDLYEQYF.

The J gene is TRBJ2-5, the V gene TRBV10-3; 10 nucleotides match TRBD1. V was clipped by 7 bases and J by 3 bases; unmatched bases: 2. The CDR3 runs 13 residues. Looked up from germline, CDR1 is ENHRY and CDR2 is SYGVKD. In DNA, the CDR3 is TGTGCCATCATGGGACAGGGGAAAGAGACCCAGTACTTC. Protein sequence: CAIMGQGKETQYF.

The chain carries TRBV12-5 and TRBJ1-2; D remains ambiguous. Germline V gene lookup returns CDR1 LGHNT and CDR2 FRNRAP. CDR3 length equals 13 residues. V was pared by 4 bases and J by 5 bases, with 11 bases between. Written as DNA, the CDR3 is TGTGCTAGTGGTTCTCCGTACCTTTATGGCTACACCTTC. It translates to CASGSPYLYGYTF.

The chain links TRBV25-1 to TRBJ2-2; D is tentatively TRBD1 or TRBD2 (5 bases each). CDR3 length: 13 residues. From germline, CDR1 is MGHDK and CDR2 SYGVNS. V was shortened by 6 bases and J by 6 bases, with 11 bases between the two germline ends. CDR3 region: CASRTGPAGELFF. The CDR3 DNA reads as TGTGCCAGCAGGACGGGACCAGCCGGGGAGCTGTTTTTT.

This clone was seen just once. V and J are TRBV2 and TRBJ1-4; D unresolved. V was pared by 3 bases and J by 3 bases, with 8 bases between. The CDR3 length is 14 residues. CDR1 and CDR2 (germline): SNHLY, FYNNEI. CDR3 bases: TGTGCCAGCAGTGACGCTAGGTCTAATGAAAAACTGTTTTTT. It yields the protein CASSDARSNEKLFF.

V and J are TRBV2 and TRBJ2-2; D is undetermined. The V and J ends lost 8 bases and 0 bases respectively, with 10 bases between them. The CDR3 extends over 14 amino acids. Germline CDR1 and CDR2: SNHLY and FYNNEI. The CDR3 reads CASGDAPNTGELFF. In DNA, the CDR3 is TGTGCCAGCGGAGACGCGCCGAACACCGGGGAGCTGTTTTTT.

The sample holds one count of this clone. The rearrangement uses TRBV11-2 and TRBJ2-2; perhaps TRBD1 as D (5 bases). The CDR3 length is 12 residues. Trimming took 3 bases from V and 6 from J, leaving 5 bases between them. Germline V CDR1 and CDR2: SGHAT, FQNNGV. The CDR3 protein is CASSLGPGELFF. Written as DNA, the CDR3 is TGTGCCAGCAGCTTGGGGCCCGGGGAGCTGTTTTTT. The whole variable domain, remainder taken from reference TRBV11-2 and TRBJ2-2, is EAGVAQSPRYKIIEKRQSVAFWCNPISGHATLYWYQQILGQGPKLLIQFQNNGVVDDSQLPKDRFSAERLKGVDSTLKIQPAKLEDSAVYLCASSLGPGELFFGEGSRLTVL.

The rearrangement links TRBV19 to TRBJ2-7; tentatively, D is TRBD1 (6 bases). This CDR3 has 14 amino acids. Per the germline V gene, CDR1 is LNHDA and CDR2 is SQIVND (reference sequence). Trimming took off 3 bases at V and 9 bases at J, with 18 bases between the two ends. CDR3 coding DNA: TGTGCCAGTAGTATTGGCCTACTTGGGGGCGGGCAGTACTTC. Encoded protein: CASSIGLLGGGQYF.